This T cell receptor beta chain was retrieved from a study of control samples from healthy donors and cancer patients. This CDR3 has 14 residues. The V gene lost 3 bases and the J gene lost 5 bases, with 14 bases spanning the gap. Germline V gene lookup returns CDR1 SGDLS and CDR2 YYNGEE. The assay was immunoSEQ multiplex PCR, and TCRdb's table has in-frame clones only and misses some. The sample consists of some 160,000 clones, 89% of them appearing once. The receptor comes from a man younger than 45 in good health. Material for sequencing was blood. This rearrangement joins TRBV9 to TRBJ2-5; D ambiguous. In DNA, the CDR3 is TGTGCCAGCAGCGGTGGAGCTGGCTGGGAGACCCAGTACTTC. It encodes CASSGGAGWETQYF. The full variable domain, its missing parts supplied by reference TRBV9 and TRBJ2-5, is DSGVTQTPKHLITATGQRVTLRCSPRSGDLSVYWYQQSLDQGLQFLIQYYNGEERAKGNILERFSAQQFPDLHSELNLSSLELGDSALYFCASSGGAGWETQYFGPGTRLLVL.